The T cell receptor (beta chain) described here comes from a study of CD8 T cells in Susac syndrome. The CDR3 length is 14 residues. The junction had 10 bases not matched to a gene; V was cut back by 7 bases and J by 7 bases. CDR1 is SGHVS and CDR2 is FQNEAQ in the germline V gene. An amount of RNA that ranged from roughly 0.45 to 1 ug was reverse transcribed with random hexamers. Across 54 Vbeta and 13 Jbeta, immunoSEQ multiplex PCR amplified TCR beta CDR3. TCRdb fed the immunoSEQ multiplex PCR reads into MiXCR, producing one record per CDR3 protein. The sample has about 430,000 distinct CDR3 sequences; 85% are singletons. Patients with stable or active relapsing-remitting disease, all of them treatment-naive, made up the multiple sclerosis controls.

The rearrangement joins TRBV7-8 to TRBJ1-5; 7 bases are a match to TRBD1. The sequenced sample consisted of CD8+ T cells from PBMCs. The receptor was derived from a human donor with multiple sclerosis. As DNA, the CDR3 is TGTGCCAGCACCTGGGGGGAGGGGGCACAGCCCCAGCATTTT. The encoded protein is CASTWGEGAQPQHF.